Detailed here is one T cell receptor (beta chain). Authors' processing steps: Amplification of reference gene primers provided the estimated nucleated cell counts. Some clones are missing from TCRdb's copy, which holds only in-frame ones; the method was immunoSEQ multiplex PCR. That table is the source of V, J and clone size, and D and trimming were worked out from the DNA. Here the sample spans about 210,000 clones, around four fifths being singletons. This CDR3 region has 13 residues. Trimming took 1 base from V and 7 from J, leaving 9 bases between them. Germline V gives CDR1 SGHRS, CDR2 YFSETQ. The data are from a study of blood T cell repertoires in COVID-19. Study-level background: Sites in the United States, Italy and Spain provided acute and convalescent COVID-19 samples. PBMCs, B-cell-depleted T cells, or T cells provided the cDNA or gDNA that made up the material.

The chain has TRBV5-1 and TRBJ1-5; a possible D gene is TRBD1 (6 bases). The sequence derives from a woman aged 45-59 years with active or convalescent COVID-19. Sequenced: peripheral blood. The CDR3 spells CASSLTGPQPQHF. For the CDR3, the DNA is TGCGCCAGCAGCTTGACAGGGCCCCAGCCCCAGCATTTT. Looking up the rest from reference TRBV5-1 and TRBJ1-5 gives the full variable domain: KAGVTQTPRYLIKTRGQQVTLSCSPISGHRSVSWYQQTPGQGLQFLFEYFSETQRNKGNFPGRFSGRQFSNSRSEMNVSTLELGDSALYLCASSLTGPQPQHFGDGTRLSIL.